This TCR beta chain was profiled in a study of OX40 agonist ivuxolimab in advanced cancers. In regard to this clone: The target antigen is unknown.

Sequencing used immunoSEQ multiplex PCR; TCRdb keeps in-frame clones, though not all of them. The data hold 50,000 to 65,000 clones, with 65% to 90% observed a single time. With autoimmune disease history or systemic immunosuppression, patients were excluded. General study findings and limits: Circulating CD4+ and CD8+ T cells showed clonal expansion by week 6 at 0.1 to 3.0 mg/kg. The 0.1-3.0 mg/kg partial responders had among the lowest clonal expansion. On average, a greater number of expanded clones characterised CD8+ T cells relative to CD4+.

The TCR was taken from an adult with an advanced solid tumor such as melanoma, head and neck, liver or kidney cancer. The specimen was CD4+ or CD8+ T cells sorted from blood, collected in a trial of the OX40 agonist ivuxolimab.

CDR3 region: CASSPATNEKLFF. In nucleotides, the CDR3 is TGTGCCAGCTCACCAGCAACTAATGAAAAACTGTTTTTT. V gene TRBV18 combines with J gene TRBJ1-4, with unresolved D. The CDR3 extends over 13 amino acids. Trimming shortened V by 2 bases and J by 0 bases, and 1 base separated the two germline ends. The germline V gene encodes CDR1 KGHSH and CDR2 LQKENI.